The present entry profiles one T cell receptor (beta chain) with its context. This sample was taken from a study of blood T cell repertoires in COVID-19. CDR3 length: 14 amino acids. CDR1 SGHKS and CDR2 YYEKEE come from the germline V gene (reference sequence). V lost 0 bases, J lost 6 bases, and 10 bases lay in between. The method was immunoSEQ multiplex PCR; TCRdb's version includes in-frame clones alone and lacks a portion of them. The sample lists roughly 440,000 clones, about 91% occurring once. The chain uses TRBV5-5 and TRBJ1-5, with D hard to call. The sample comprised peripheral blood. This TCR derives from a woman between 50 and 59 years old with COVID-19, enrolled during active disease. The CDR3 here is CASSLDRVSQPQHF. DNA of the CDR3: TGTGCCAGCAGCTTGGACCGTGTTAGTCAGCCCCAGCATTTT.